This T cell receptor (beta chain) was sequenced in a study of cytomegalovirus exposure and HLA in healthy donors. This CDR3 spans 15 amino acids. Germline V gene sequence: CDR1 SGHNT, CDR2 YENEEA. Trimming took 3 bases from V and 2 from J; bases not matched to a gene: 3. PCR used 60 Vbeta primers and 13 Jbeta primers. Clones were sequenced by immunoSEQ multiplex PCR, and TCRdb holds only the in-frame ones, with some missing. The sample has 150,000 to 160,000 clones; about 83% are singletons. The table lists this clone with a few counts. The clonotype was recovered from a woman aged 40-49 years in good health and CMV-seronegative. The V call is TRBV11-3, the J call TRBJ2-5; 10 bases map to TRBD1. The specimen was PBMCs. The CDR3: CASSFDRGRQETQYF. CDR3 DNA sequence: TGTGCCAGCAGCTTCGACAGGGGGCGGCAAGAGACCCAGTACTTC.